These T cell receptor beta chains were read from a single sample in a study of blood T cell repertoires in COVID-19. The method was immunoSEQ multiplex PCR; TCRdb's version includes in-frame clones alone and lacks a portion of them. Seen here are over 300,000 clones, 75% to 90% observed once, and the top ten hold about 9.9%. The sequenced material came from PBMCs or T cells enriched from blood (not recorded which). Every receptor here comes from a woman aged 40 to 50 who had recovered from COVID-19. CDR3s include the opening cysteine and the closing phenylalanine or tryptophan. The D gene is left open where the match is weak. Not all rows give a size; the values are once, few, many and, for expanded clones, a class.

clone_size	d_call	j_call	v_call	cdr3_aa	cdr3_nt
-	-	TRBJ2-5	TRBV7-8	CASSLGAVTYQETQYF	TGTGCCAGCAGCTTAGGAGCGGTGACGTACCAAGAGACCCAGTACTTC
-	-	TRBJ1-2	TRBV30	CAGPAGAGGYTF	TGTGCCGGACCCGCGGGGGCGGGGGGCTACACCTTC
-	TRBD2	TRBJ2-3	TRBV9	CASSAGLAGEFIPDTQYF	TGTGCCAGCAGCGCCGGACTAGCGGGGGAATTTATTCCGGATACGCAGTATTTT
-	-	TRBJ2-2	TRBV7-2	CASTLVWLGGSPTGELFF	TGTGCCAGCACCTTAGTTTGGTTGGGCGGGTCCCCCACCGGGGAGCTGTTTTTT
-	-	TRBJ2-5	TRBV28	CASSLGGAQETQYF	TGTGCCAGCAGTTTGGGGGGGGCGCAAGAGACCCAGTACTTC
-	-	TRBJ1-1	TRBV30	CAWTGPTDEAFF	TGTGCCTGGACAGGGCCCACTGATGAAGCTTTCTTT
-	-	TRBJ1-4	TRBV7-3	CASSLSGGEKLFF	TGTGCCAGCAGCTTAAGCGGCGGTGAAAAACTGTTTTTT
once	TRBD2	TRBJ2-7	TRBV6-2/TRBV6-3	CASSSGLAELGYEQYF	TGTGCCAGCAGTTCCGGACTAGCGGAGCTGGGCTACGAGCAGTACTTC
-	-	TRBJ2-1	TRBV24-1	CATSDARDRIYEQFF	TGTGCCACCAGTGATGCGCGGGACAGAATATATGAGCAGTTCTTC
-	-	TRBJ2-1	TRBV18	CASSPRQPGRDNEQFF	TGTGCCAGCTCACCCCGGCAGCCGGGTAGAGACAATGAGCAGTTCTTC
-	TRBD1	TRBJ2-2	TRBV7-3	CASSSPGGVGYTGELFF	TGTGCCAGCAGCTCCCCAGGGGGAGTGGGGTACACCGGGGAGCTGTTTTTT
-	TRBD2	TRBJ2-3	TRBV5-4	CASSSAAREGPDTQYF	TGTGCCAGCAGCTCCGCCGCGCGGGAGGGCCCAGATACGCAGTATTTT
-	-	TRBJ1-2	TRBV9	CASSVDEDSGGYTF	TGTGCCAGCAGCGTAGATGAGGACTCGGGTGGCTACACCTTC
-	-	TRBJ1-3	TRBV30	CAWSAAAGASGNTIYF	TGTGCCTGGAGTGCCGCCGCGGGGGCCTCTGGAAACACCATATATTTT
-	-	TRBJ1-6	TRBV7-2	CASSLLGGATNSPLHF	TGTGCCAGCAGCCTCCTTGGGGGGGCAACCAATTCACCCCTCCACTTT
-	TRBD2	TRBJ2-1	TRBV7-3	CASSLSGTRNLGEQFF	TGTGCCAGCAGCTTATCCGGGACTAGAAACTTGGGTGAGCAGTTCTTC
-	-	TRBJ2-2	TRBV7-3	CASSLRPAGAGGELFF	TGTGCCAGCAGCTTAAGGCCAGCGGGCGCTGGCGGGGAGCTGTTTTTT
-	-	TRBJ2-2	TRBV9	CASSLAGGGLTTGELFF	TGTGCCAGCAGTCTCGCCGGCGGGGGCCTAACCACCGGGGAGCTGTTTTTT
-	TRBD2	TRBJ2-2	TRBV5-4	CASSGGTNRGTGELFF	TGTGCCAGCAGCGGAGGGACTAACCGGGGGACCGGGGAGCTGTTTTTT
-	-	TRBJ2-1	TRBV24-1	CATSAGISVPFF	TGTGCCACCAGTGCCGGAATCAGCGTCCCGTTCTTC
-	-	TRBJ1-2	TRBV5-4	CASSPMGGIGYGYTF	TGTGCCAGCAGCCCCATGGGGGGGATCGGCTATGGCTACACCTTC
-	-	TRBJ1-1	TRBV5-1	CASRVTGLNTEAFF	TGCGCCAGCAGAGTCACAGGGTTGAACACTGAAGCTTTCTTT
few	TRBD2	TRBJ2-2	TRBV28	CASRQRGPMPGELFF	TGTGCCAGCAGACAGCGGGGGCCTATGCCCGGGGAGCTGTTTTTT